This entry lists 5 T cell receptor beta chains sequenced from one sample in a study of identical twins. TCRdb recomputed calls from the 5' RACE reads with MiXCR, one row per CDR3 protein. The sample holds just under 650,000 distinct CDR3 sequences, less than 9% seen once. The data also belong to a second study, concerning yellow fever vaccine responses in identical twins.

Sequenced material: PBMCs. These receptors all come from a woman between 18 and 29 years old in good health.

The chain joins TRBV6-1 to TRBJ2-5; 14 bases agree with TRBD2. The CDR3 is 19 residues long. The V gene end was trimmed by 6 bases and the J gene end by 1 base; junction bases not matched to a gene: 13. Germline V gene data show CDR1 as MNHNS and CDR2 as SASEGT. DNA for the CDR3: TGTGCCAGCAGCCGCGGACTAGCGGGGGGCCTAAGACCCCAAGAGACCCAGTACTTC. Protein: CASSRGLAGGLRPQETQYF.

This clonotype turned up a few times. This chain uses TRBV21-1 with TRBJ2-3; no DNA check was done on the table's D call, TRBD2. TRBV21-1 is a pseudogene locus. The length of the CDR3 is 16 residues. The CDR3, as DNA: TGTGCCAGCAGCAGATCGTGGGCCGCAGGTTACAGTACGCAGTATTTT. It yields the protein CASSRSWAAGYSTQYF.

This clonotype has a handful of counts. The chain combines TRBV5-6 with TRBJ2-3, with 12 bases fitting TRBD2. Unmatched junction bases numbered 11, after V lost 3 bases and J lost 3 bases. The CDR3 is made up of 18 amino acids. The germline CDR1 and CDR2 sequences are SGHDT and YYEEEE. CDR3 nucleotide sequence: TGTGCCAGCAGCTACACAACCTCGACTAGCGGGGGAACAGATACGCAGTATTTT. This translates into CASSYTTSTSGGTDTQYF.

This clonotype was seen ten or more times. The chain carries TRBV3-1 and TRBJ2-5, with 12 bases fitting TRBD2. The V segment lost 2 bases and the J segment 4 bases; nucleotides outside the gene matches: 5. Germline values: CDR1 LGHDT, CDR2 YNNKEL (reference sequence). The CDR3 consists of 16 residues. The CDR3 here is CASSQRLAGVGETQYF. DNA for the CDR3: TGTGCCAGCAGCCAACGACTAGCGGGAGTTGGAGAGACCCAGTACTTC.

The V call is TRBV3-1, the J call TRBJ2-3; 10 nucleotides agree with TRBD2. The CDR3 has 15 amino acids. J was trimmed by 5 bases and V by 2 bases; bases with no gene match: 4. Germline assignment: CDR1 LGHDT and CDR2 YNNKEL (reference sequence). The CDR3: CASSQWLAGGDTQYF. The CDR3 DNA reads TGTGCCAGCAGCCAATGGTTAGCGGGAGGAGATACGCAGTATTTT.